The 26 T cell receptor beta chains presented below share a single source sample, sequenced in a study of early T cells in non-severe SARS-CoV-2 infection. TCRdb reanalysed the 5' RACE reads using MiXCR and keeps one entry per CDR3 protein. This sample has some 48,000 distinct CDR3 sequences, with roughly 13% found just once. The sample taken for sequencing was whole blood. Receptor source: an adult who was a healthcare worker with PCR-confirmed SARS-CoV-2 infection or an uninfected control (not recorded which).

This clonotype has ten or more counts. The V call is TRBV29-1, the J call TRBJ1-2, with D unclear. Germline V gene lookup returns CDR1 SQVTM and CDR2 ANQGSEA. V lost 4 bases and J 4 bases, leaving 10 bases between the germline ends. This CDR3 is built from 12 residues. CDR3 nucleotide sequence: TGCAGCGTTGCCGCCGGAGGCTATGGCTACACCTTC. Translating it yields CSVAAGGYGYTF.

V usage is TRBV5-1 and J usage is TRBJ2-1; tentative D call: TRBD1 (6 bases). Germline V gene data show CDR1 as SGHRS and CDR2 as YFSETQ. The ends were cut back, 4 bases at V and 3 bases at J, with 8 bases in the middle. The CDR3 is made up of 13 amino acids. The CDR3, as DNA: TGCGCCAGCAGCCAGGGGTACTACAATGAGCAGTTCTTC. As protein: CASSQGYYNEQFF.

This clonotype was counted between two and nine times. This chain connects TRBV18 to TRBJ1-1; D is possibly TRBD1 (5 bases). There are 14 residues in the CDR3. V was trimmed by 3 bases and J by 0 bases, leaving 8 bases between them. Germline CDR1 KGHSH, CDR2 LQKENI. CDR3 nucleotide sequence: TGTGCCAGCTCACCCGACAGCATGAACACTGAAGCTTTCTTT. It specifies CASSPDSMNTEAFF. Full variable domain (rest looked up from reference TRBV18 and TRBJ1-1): NAGVMQNPRHLVRRRGQEARLRCSPMKGHSHVYWYRQLPEEGLKFMVYLQKENIIDESGMPKERFSAEFPKEGPSILRIQQVVRGDSAAYFCASSPDSMNTEAFFGQGTRLTVV.

The chain couples TRBV9 to TRBJ2-7; no firm D call. In germline, CDR1 is SGDLS, CDR2 YYNGEE. The V and J ends lost 4 bases and 6 bases respectively, with 14 bases between them. There are 13 residues in the CDR3. This CDR3 is CASSRDSHAEQYF. In DNA, the CDR3 is TGTGCCAGCAGCCGAGACTCGCACGCCGAGCAGTACTTC.

The chain recombines TRBV18 with TRBJ1-1, with TRBD1 identical over 8 bases. The length of the CDR3 is 14 residues. V lost 6 bases and J lost 1; bases outside the gene matches: 4. Germline CDR1 reads KGHSH; CDR2 reads LQKENI. CDR3 in DNA: TGTGCCAGCTCGCGGGACAGGAAGAACACTGAAGCTTTCTTT. Residues: CASSRDRKNTEAFF. The variable domain in full, completed from reference TRBV18 and TRBJ1-1, reads NAGVMQNPRHLVRRRGQEARLRCSPMKGHSHVYWYRQLPEEGLKFMVYLQKENIIDESGMPKERFSAEFPKEGPSILRIQQVVRGDSAAYFCASSRDRKNTEAFFGQGTRLTVV.

This clonotype came up many times. This CDR3 is CASSYGGAVRVVYEQYF. CDR3 nucleotides: TGTGCCAGCAGTTACGGTGGAGCGGTGCGGGTAGTCTACGAGCAGTACTTC. This rearrangement joins TRBV6-6 to TRBJ2-7; a weak D match, TRBD2 (5 bases). The germline V and J ends were trimmed by 2 bases and 3 bases, with 20 bases remaining between them. The CDR3 length is 17 residues. The V gene's germline CDR1 is MNHNY and CDR2 SVGAGI (reference sequence).

This clonotype was counted at least ten times. The chain is built from TRBV3-1 and TRBJ1-1; D is possibly TRBD1 (5 bases). Germline V gives CDR1 LGHDT, CDR2 YNNKEL (reference sequence). The CDR3 covers 14 residues. Between the trimmed V and J ends, which lost 4 bases and 0 bases, there was a span of 9 bases. The CDR3 protein is CASSRGTLNTEAFF. CDR3 DNA sequence: TGTGCCAGCAGCCGCGGGACTCTGAACACTGAAGCTTTCTTT.

The V and J genes are TRBV6-6 and TRBJ1-6, with D unresolved. Germline V gives CDR1 MNHNY, CDR2 SVGAGI (reference sequence). The CDR3 loop spans 15 amino acids. Trimming shortened V by 0 bases and J by 7 bases, and 10 bases separated the two germline ends. The CDR3, as DNA: TGTGCCAGCAGTTACTCCGGGTCGATCAATTCACCCCTCCACTTT. It specifies CASSYSGSINSPLHF.

This clonotype has a count of ten or more. The chain employs TRBV7-3 and TRBJ2-6; TRBD1 might be the D (6 bases). This CDR3 spans 15 amino acids. From germline, CDR1 is SGHTA and CDR2 FQGTGA. V dropped 5 bases and J dropped 2 bases, with 10 bases sitting between them. The CDR3 sequence: CASSAQGTGANVLTF. The CDR3 DNA reads as TGTGCCAGCAGCGCTCAGGGGACTGGGGCCAACGTCCTGACTTTC. The whole variable domain, filled in from reference TRBV7-3 and TRBJ2-6, reads GAGVSQTPSNKVTEKGKYVELRCDPISGHTALYWYRQSLGQGPEFLIYFQGTGAADDSGLPNDRFFAVRPEGSVSTLKIQRTERGDSAVYLCASSAQGTGANVLTFGAGSRLTVL.

This clonotype was recorded many times. V gene TRBV12-3 or TRBV12-4 combines with J gene TRBJ2-7; possible D gene TRBD2, 6 bases. With 0 bases removed from V and 5 bases from J, the gap between germline ends came to 17 bases. CDR3 length: 16 amino acids. The CDR3 here is CASSLALGGRNNEQYF. DNA for the CDR3: TGTGCCAGCAGTTTAGCGCTGGGGGGTAGAAACAACGAGCAGTACTTC.

This clonotype was recorded at least ten times. The chain uses TRBV29-1 and TRBJ2-1; 7 nucleotides agree with TRBD2. Germline trimming cut 6 bases from V and 8 bases from J; bases unmatched to any gene: 4. The CDR3 is 11 residues long. Per germline, CDR1 SQVTM and CDR2 ANQGSEA. The CDR3 loop reads CSVSGRYEQFF. The CDR3 DNA reads as TGCAGCGTCTCCGGGAGGTATGAGCAGTTCTTC.

This clonotype was observed a few times. The chain joins TRBV7-9 to TRBJ2-1; D possibly corresponds to TRBD1 (5 bases). Trimming removed 5 bases from V and 8 bases from J, with 16 bases in between. Germline V gene data show CDR1 as SEHNR and CDR2 as FQNEAQ (reference sequence). This CDR3 has 14 residues. This CDR3 is CASSPRLQGDEQFF. For the CDR3, the DNA is TGTGCCAGCAGCCCGCGCCTTCAGGGCGATGAGCAGTTCTTC. The complete variable domain, with remaining parts taken from reference TRBV7-9 and TRBJ2-1, reads DTGVSQNPRHKITKRGQNVTFRCDPISEHNRLYWYRQTLGQGPEFLTYFQNEAQLEKSRLLSDRFSAERPKGSFSTLEIQRTEQGDSAMYLCASSPRLQGDEQFFGPGTRLTVL.

This clonotype was picked up a small number of times. The V and J genes are TRBV6-1 and TRBJ2-1; weak D call: TRBD1 (6 bases). Trimming pared 4 bases from V and 0 bases from J, leaving 13 bases between. Per germline, CDR1 MNHNS and CDR2 SASEGT. The CDR3 is 16 amino acids. The CDR3 DNA is TGTGCCAGCAGTGTGCAGACAGGCAGCTCCTACAATGAGCAGTTCTTC. This gives the protein CASSVQTGSSYNEQFF.

This clonotype occurred a few times. The chain employs TRBV5-1 and TRBJ2-7, with a tentative D call TRBD1 (5 bases). The V gene lost 0 bases and the J gene lost 0 bases, with 13 bases spanning the gap. Germline values: CDR1 SGHRS, CDR2 YFSETQ. The CDR3 loop spans 16 amino acids. This chain's CDR3 is CASSLVTGRFSYEQYF. The CDR3 nucleotides are TGCGCCAGCAGCTTGGTCACAGGACGTTTCTCCTACGAGCAGTACTTC.

At least ten counts were recorded for this clonotype. The chain recombines TRBV2 with TRBJ1-1; no clear D gene. CDR3 length: 16 residues. V was shortened by 5 bases and J by 4 bases, with 20 bases between the two germline ends. CDR1 and CDR2 (germline): SNHLY, FYNNEI. CDR3 coding DNA: TGTGCCAGCAGTAACCTCTGGACTTCGGACGGCACTGAAGCTTTCTTT. This gives the protein CASSNLWTSDGTEAFF.

Concerning this clonotype itself: This may arise from a read error, as a much more abundant clone is one base away. This chain connects TRBV7-9 to TRBJ1-4; TRBD1 might be the D (6 bases). Germline V gives CDR1 SEHNR, CDR2 FQNEAQ (reference sequence). V lost 0 bases and J lost 7, with 9 bases in between. The CDR3 contains 14 residues. DNA of the CDR3: TGTGCCAGCAGCTTAGCCGACAGGTCTGAAAAACTGTTTTTT. This sequence encodes CASSLADRSEKLFF.

This clonotype was seen only a few times. The chain is built from TRBV6-6 and TRBJ1-1; no reliable D call. Germline CDR1 and CDR2: MNHNY and SVGAGI (reference sequence). CDR3 size: 13 residues. V dropped 6 bases and J dropped 0 bases, with 8 bases sitting between them. This CDR3 is CASRVYLNTEAFF. DNA of the CDR3: TGTGCCAGCAGAGTATACTTGAACACTGAAGCTTTCTTT.

The chain is built from TRBV29-1 and TRBJ2-3; 11 bases line up with TRBD2. The germline CDR1 and CDR2 sequences are SQVTM and ANQGSEA. Trimming took 5 bases from V and 3 from J; bases not matched to a gene: 10. This CDR3 comprises 16 residues. CDR3 protein: CSVPRPTSGSTDTQYF. The CDR3 DNA reads as TGCAGCGTTCCAAGACCCACTAGCGGGAGTACAGATACGCAGTATTTT.

This clonotype was counted only a few times. V is TRBV28 and J is TRBJ2-7; D is unresolved. The CDR3 spans 12 residues. CDR1 and CDR2 from the germline V gene are MDHEN and SYDVKM. V dropped 4 bases and J dropped 2 bases, with 6 bases sitting between them. DNA for the CDR3: TGTGCCAGCAGTTCAGGACCCTACGAGCAGTACTTC. This translates into CASSSGPYEQYF. Supplemented by reference TRBV28 and TRBJ2-7, the full variable domain reads DVKVTQSSRYLVKRTGEKVFLECVQDMDHENMFWYRQDPGLGLRLIYFSYDVKMKEKGDIPEGYSVSREKKERFSLILESASTNQTSMYLCASSSGPYEQYFGPGTRLTVT.

This clonotype has more than one count but fewer than ten. The chain is built from TRBV28 and TRBJ1-1; unclear D gene. The CDR3 runs 11 residues. Trimming stripped 4 bases from V and 8 bases from J, with 8 bases between. Germline assignment: CDR1 MDHEN and CDR2 SYDVKM. Here the CDR3 reads CASSYGFEAFF. The CDR3 coding sequence is TGTGCCAGCAGTTACGGGTTCGAAGCTTTCTTT.

This clonotype was seen more than once but under ten times. The chain employs TRBV20-1 and TRBJ2-7, with 14 bases identical to TRBD2. CDR1 DFQATT and CDR2 SNEGSKA come from the germline V gene (reference sequence). This CDR3 is built from 13 residues. The CDR3 DNA is TGCAGGGCGGGACTAGCGGGAGTAAGGGAGCAGTACTTC. Its protein is CRAGLAGVREQYF.

On this clonotype itself: A much larger clone differs by one base, so this may be a read error. The rearrangement joins TRBV29-1 to TRBJ1-1; no clear D gene. The CDR3 is made up of 12 amino acids. Germline V gives CDR1 SQVTM, CDR2 ANQGSEA. Trimming removed 0 bases from V and 4 bases from J, with 6 bases in between. DNA of the CDR3: TGCAGCGTTGAAGATCACACCACTGAAGCTTTCTTT. Protein sequence: CSVEDHTTEAFF.

This clonotype has a count of ten or more. The chain is built from TRBV12-3 or TRBV12-4 and TRBJ1-1; D unresolved. This CDR3 spans 15 amino acids. Trimming stripped 1 base from V and 3 bases from J, with 12 bases between. The CDR3 DNA is TGTGCCAGCAGTTTAGGGCCACAGTGGCACACTGAAGCTTTCTTT. Translation gives CASSLGPQWHTEAFF.

This clonotype has only a few counts. At one end, the junction sequence differs from germline, possibly due to a read error. V and J are TRBV29-1 and TRBJ2-7; no firm D call. From germline, CDR1 is SQVTM and CDR2 ANQGSEA. This CDR3 region has 11 residues. CDR3 coding DNA: TGCAGCGTCTCTACAACCTACGCGCAGTACTTC. It codes for CSVSTTYAQYF.

This clonotype has a single count. The chain has TRBV20-1 and TRBJ1-4; D possibly corresponds to TRBD1 (5 bases). This CDR3 has 12 residues. Deletions cut 1 base from V and 8 bases from J, with 8 bases between. Germline assignment: CDR1 DFQATT and CDR2 SNEGSKA (reference sequence). The chain's CDR3 is CSARVGQEKLFF. For the CDR3, the DNA is TGCAGTGCTAGAGTGGGGCAGGAAAAACTGTTTTTT.

This clonotype was seen ten or more times. The V gene is TRBV7-9, the J gene TRBJ1-1, with a tentative D call TRBD1 (6 bases). Per germline, CDR1 SEHNR and CDR2 FQNEAQ (reference sequence). This CDR3 comprises 15 residues. Trimming stripped 6 bases from V and 3 bases from J, with 17 bases between. This CDR3 is CASSLRDRSHTEAFF. The CDR3 DNA reads TGTGCCAGCAGTCTTAGAGACAGGTCACACACTGAAGCTTTCTTT.